Reported below is one TCR beta chain. Authors' processing steps: Reference gene primer amplification yielded estimated nucleated cell counts. TCRdb's copy holds only in-frame clones and misses some; the assay was immunoSEQ multiplex PCR. That table is the source of V, J and clone size, and D and trimming were worked out from the DNA. This repertoire shows 130,000 to 150,000 clones, 85% found once; its top ten account for 2.5% to 3%. This sample was included in a study of blood T cell repertoires in COVID-19. Turning to the study itself: Acute and convalescent COVID-19 samples came from the United States, Italy and Spain. Sources were T cells, B-cell-depleted T cells, or PBMCs; the material itself was cDNA or gDNA.

The germline V gene has CDR1 SGHNT and CDR2 YYREEE (reference sequence). Losses at the gene ends were 4 bases for V and 2 bases for J; bases not matched to a gene: 6. This CDR3 is 15 amino acids long. The sample was peripheral blood. The rearrangement links TRBV5-4 to TRBJ2-7; the match to TRBD1 covers 10 bases. The source is a woman aged 40 to 49 with active or convalescent COVID-19. For the CDR3, the DNA is TGTGCCAGCAGCCTAGGACAGGGGGGCCCCTACGAGCAGTACTTC. Its protein is CASSLGQGGPYEQYF.